This T cell receptor beta chain was recovered during a study of T cell clones after liver transplantation. In regard to this clone: What it binds is unknown.

Study findings and constraints: A larger donor-reactive than third-party decline suggested partial antigen-specific deletion.

The CDR3 is made up of 15 amino acids. V gave up 4 bases and J gave up 0 bases, with 10 bases separating them. Germline CDR1 SGHVS, CDR2 FNYEAQ. Assay used: immunoSEQ multiplex PCR; TCRdb lists only in-frame clones, some missing. The sample holds more than 5,000 clones, about 80% seen once. This specimen consisted of CD8+ T cells from blood, obtained 24 months after liver transplant. The V call is TRBV7-6, the J call TRBJ1-5; no clear D. This clonotype originated in a human patient who received a liver transplant. Among the T cells, some may be from the graft donor. The DNA of the CDR3 is TGTGCCAGCAGCTCGAGGCAGCATAGCAATCAGCCCCAGCATTTT. Protein product: CASSSRQHSNQPQHF.